This T cell receptor (beta chain) was captured by sequencing in a study of cytomegalovirus exposure and HLA in healthy donors. The PCR employed 60 Vbeta primers together with 13 Jbeta primers. Generated by immunoSEQ multiplex PCR, the TCRdb table keeps only in-frame clones and is missing some. The top ten hold around 2.1% of the sample, which has 150,000 to 200,000 clones, over 70% seen once. Germline V gene sequence: CDR1 SNHLY, CDR2 FYNNEI. The V end was cut by 6 bases, the J end by 9 bases, with 11 bases between. CDR3 length: 11 amino acids. Sequenced: PBMCs. This chain joins TRBV2 and TRBJ2-5, with D tentatively TRBD2 (5 bases). The origin of this receptor is a woman between 18 and 29 years old in good health and CMV-seropositive. The CDR3 is CASRAEEAQYF. The CDR3 region has the DNA TGTGCCAGCAGAGCTGAGGAGGCCCAGTACTTC.